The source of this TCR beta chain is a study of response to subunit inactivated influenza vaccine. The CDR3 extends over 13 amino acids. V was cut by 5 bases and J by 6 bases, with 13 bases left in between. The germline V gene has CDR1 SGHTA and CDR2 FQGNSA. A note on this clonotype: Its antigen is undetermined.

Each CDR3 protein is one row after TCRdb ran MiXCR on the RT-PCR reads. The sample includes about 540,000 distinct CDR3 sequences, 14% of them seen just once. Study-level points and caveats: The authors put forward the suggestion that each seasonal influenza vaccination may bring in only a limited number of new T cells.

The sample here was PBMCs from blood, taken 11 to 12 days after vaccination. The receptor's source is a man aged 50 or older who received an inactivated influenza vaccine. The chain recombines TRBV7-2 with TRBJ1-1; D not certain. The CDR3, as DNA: TGTGCCAGCAGCCGAATCCCCGGGGCTGAAGCTTTCTTT. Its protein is CASSRIPGAEAFF.